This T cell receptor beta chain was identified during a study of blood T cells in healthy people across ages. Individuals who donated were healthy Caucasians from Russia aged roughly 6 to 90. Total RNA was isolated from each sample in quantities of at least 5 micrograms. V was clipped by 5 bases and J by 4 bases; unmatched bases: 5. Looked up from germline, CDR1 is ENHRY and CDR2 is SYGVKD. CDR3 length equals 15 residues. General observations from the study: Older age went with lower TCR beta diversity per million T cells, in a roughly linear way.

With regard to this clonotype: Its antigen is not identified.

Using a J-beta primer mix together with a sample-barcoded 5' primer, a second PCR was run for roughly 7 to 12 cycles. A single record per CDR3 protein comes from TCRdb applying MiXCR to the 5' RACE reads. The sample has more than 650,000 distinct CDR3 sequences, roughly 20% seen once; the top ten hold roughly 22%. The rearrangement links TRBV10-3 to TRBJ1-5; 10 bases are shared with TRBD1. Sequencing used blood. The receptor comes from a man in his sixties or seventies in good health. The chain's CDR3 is CAISRGDRGNQPQHF. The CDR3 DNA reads TGTGCCATCAGTCGGGGGGACAGGGGAAATCAGCCCCAGCATTTT.